Each of the 15 T cell receptor beta chains below was sequenced from the same sample in a study of T cell responses to AZD1222 COVID-19 vaccine. Some clones are missing from TCRdb's copy, which holds only in-frame ones; the method was immunoSEQ multiplex PCR. The sample records 140,000 to 150,000 clones, about 92% being singletons. This specimen was peripheral blood, taken on day 0 of AZD1222 vaccination. Receptors were obtained from an adult in good health.

J is TRBJ2-3 and V is TRBV7-8; possible D gene TRBD1, 7 bases. CDR1 and CDR2 from the germline V gene are SGHVS and FQNEAQ. This CDR3 is built from 13 residues. With 11 bases removed from V and 6 bases from J, the gap between germline ends came to 18 bases. The CDR3 DNA sequence: TGTGCCGGAGGCGGGACAGTTGAGGATACGCAGTATTTT. Residues: CAGGGTVEDTQYF.

The rearrangement uses TRBV6-5 and TRBJ2-3; TRBD1 matches 7 bases. The J segment lost 8 bases and the V segment lost 6 bases, leaving 8 bases of the junction unmatched. Germline CDR1 is MNHEY and CDR2 is SVGAGI. This CDR3 contains 13 residues. The CDR3 bases are TGTGCCAGCAGGGCAACAGGGGTCGGTACGCAGTATTTT. Encoded protein: CASRATGVGTQYF.

This chain links TRBV4-1 with TRBJ2-3; TRBD2 agrees at 7 bases. The CDR3 has 13 amino acids. The V segment lost 0 bases and the J segment 6 bases; nucleotides outside the gene matches: 0. Germline CDR1 reads MGHRA; CDR2 reads YSYEKL. Written as DNA, the CDR3 is TGCGCCAGCAGCCAAGAGGGGGGGGATACGCAGTATTTT. It yields the protein CASSQEGGDTQYF.

The V gene is TRBV5-1, the J gene TRBJ2-1; D is uncertain. Trimming took off 0 bases at V and 2 bases at J, with 6 bases between the two ends. The V gene's germline CDR1 is SGHRS and CDR2 YFSETQ. This CDR3 has 14 residues. CDR3 amino acids: CASSLEAAYNEQFF. As DNA, the CDR3 is TGCGCCAGCAGCTTGGAGGCAGCCTACAATGAGCAGTTCTTC.

The chain carries TRBV2 and TRBJ2-1; 12 bases fit TRBD2. The length of the CDR3 is 19 residues. The V gene end was trimmed by 1 base and the J gene end by 2 bases; junction bases not matched to a gene: 9. Germline V CDR1 and CDR2: SNHLY, FYNNEI. The chain's CDR3 is CASSEGEEASGRAYNEQFF. The CDR3 DNA sequence: TGTGCCAGCAGTGAAGGGGAGGAGGCTAGCGGGAGGGCCTACAATGAGCAGTTCTTC.

The gene calls are TRBV5-4 and TRBJ1-3; 9 bases map to TRBD1. The V gene's germline CDR1 is SGHNT and CDR2 YYREEE (reference sequence). This CDR3 region has 15 residues. V lost 4 bases and J lost 2; bases outside the gene matches: 4. The CDR3 sequence is CASSHGTGTGNTIYF. CDR3 nucleotides: TGTGCCAGCAGCCATGGGACAGGGACTGGAAACACCATATATTTT.

This clone was counted only a few times. V usage is TRBV12-3 or TRBV12-4 and J usage is TRBJ1-3; D might be TRBD1 (6 bases). The germline V and J ends were trimmed by 5 bases and 9 bases, with 11 bases remaining between them. The CDR3 spans 12 residues. DNA for the CDR3: TGTGCCAGCAGTCATGGGGGCAGCACCATATATTTT. This sequence encodes CASSHGGSTIYF.

V is TRBV9 and J is TRBJ2-1, with D uncertain. The ends were cut back, 4 bases at V and 10 bases at J, with 15 bases in the middle. The CDR3 length is 13 residues. Germline loops: CDR1 SGDLS, CDR2 YYNGEE. The CDR3 DNA follows: TGTGCCAGCAGCCGGGCGGCAGCCACGGAGCAGTTCTTC. It yields the protein CASSRAAATEQFF. Drawing the rest from reference TRBV9 and TRBJ2-1, the complete variable domain is DSGVTQTPKHLITATGQRVTLRCSPRSGDLSVYWYQQSLDQGLQFLIQYYNGEERAKGNILERFSAQQFPDLHSELNLSSLELGDSALYFCASSRAAATEQFFGPGTRLTVL.

This clone came up once. The chain combines TRBV4-1 with TRBJ1-4, with 10 bases lining up with TRBD1. With 3 bases clipped from V and 6 bases from J, the junction kept 4 bases outside the gene matches. The CDR3 is 15 amino acids. Germline V gene lookup returns CDR1 MGHRA and CDR2 YSYEKL. CDR3 region: CASSHAGTGDEKLFF. The CDR3 DNA follows: TGCGCCAGCAGCCATGCCGGGACAGGGGATGAAAAACTGTTTTTT.

In nucleotides, the CDR3 is TGTGCCAGCAGTGAACGGGGACAGACCATCGGTGAAAAACTGTTTTTT. It encodes CASSERGQTIGEKLFF. The gene calls are TRBV6-1 and TRBJ1-4; 7 nucleotides line up with TRBD1. Germline V gene lookup returns CDR1 MNHNS and CDR2 SASEGT. The CDR3 is 16 residues long. V shed 2 bases, J shed 7 bases, and the junction held 10 bases outside the gene matches.

The chain is built from TRBV7-5 and TRBJ2-7. TRBV7-5 is a known pseudogene. CDR3 length equals 13 residues. CDR3 amino acids: CVGQLQVGYEQYF. In DNA form, the CDR3 reads TGTGTCGGCCAGCTACAAGTGGGCTACGAGCAGTACTTC.

The genes are TRBV7-8 and TRBJ2-1, with 7 bases matching TRBD2. The CDR3 covers 15 residues. V lost 6 bases and J lost 4; bases outside the gene matches: 9. The V gene's germline CDR1 is SGHVS and CDR2 FQNEAQ. CDR3 residues: CASSSRAGSYNEQFF. CDR3 coding DNA: TGTGCCAGCAGTTCACGAGCGGGATCTTACAATGAGCAGTTCTTC.

The rearrangement uses TRBV19 and TRBJ2-7; a weak D match, TRBD1 (6 bases). V was pared by 3 bases and J by 3 bases, with 9 bases between. The CDR3 is 13 residues long. The germline V gene encodes CDR1 LNHDA and CDR2 SQIVND (reference sequence). Here the CDR3 reads CASSILDSYEQYF. The CDR3 DNA is TGTGCCAGTAGTATCCTGGACAGCTACGAGCAGTACTTC. Filled out from reference TRBV19 and TRBJ2-7, the complete variable domain reads DGGITQSPKYLFRKEGQNVTLSCEQNLNHDAMYWYRQDPGQGLRLIYYSQIVNDFQKGDIAEGYSVSREKKESFPLTVTSAQKNPTAFYLCASSILDSYEQYFGPGTRLTVT.

About this clone: The conserved closing phenylalanine or tryptophan is absent in this CDR3, likely reflecting a read error. It is unclear where the CDR3 begins or ends on the DNA, so no DNA is shown, and the CDR3 is as TCRdb lists it. The chain links TRBV25-1 to TRBJ1-4. Germline V gene lookup returns CDR1 MGHDK and CDR2 SYGVNS. The CDR3 is 8 amino acids long, termini counted. CDR3 residues: CASSHMIR.

This clone was observed a few times. V and J are TRBV7-3 and TRBJ1-6; 7 bases map to TRBD1. The CDR3 covers 15 residues. CDR1 is SGHTA, CDR2 FQGTGA, per germline. The junction had 4 bases not matched to a gene; V was cut back by 2 bases and J by 6 bases. CDR3: CASSLGTAINSPLHF. The CDR3 DNA reads as TGTGCCAGCAGCTTAGGGACAGCCATTAATTCACCCCTCCACTTT.